The 25 T cell receptor beta chains given below trace back to one sample, sequenced in a study of blood T cell repertoires in COVID-19. Libraries were prepared by immunoSEQ multiplex PCR; TCRdb keeps only in-frame clonotypes and omits some of them. The table records some 180,000 clones, nearly 90% of them present only once. The specimen was peripheral blood. These receptors all come from a man aged 55 to 70 with active or convalescent COVID-19.

This chain connects TRBV9 to TRBJ1-2; the D gene is possibly TRBD1 (5 bases). The germline V gene has CDR1 SGDLS and CDR2 YYNGEE. CDR3 length equals 14 residues. V lost 3 bases to trimming and J lost 1 base, with 10 bases between them. Here the CDR3 DNA reads TGTGCCAGCAGCGGAACAGGTTATAACTATGGCTACACCTTC. It yields the protein CASSGTGYNYGYTF.

V gene TRBV19 combines with J gene TRBJ2-5; 9 bases are a match to TRBD2. This CDR3 is 15 amino acids long. V was clipped by 3 bases and J by 5 bases; unmatched bases: 7. Looked up from germline, CDR1 is LNHDA and CDR2 is SQIVND (reference sequence). The CDR3 DNA reads TGTGCCAGTAGTATCCCAGCGGGGGGAGCGGAGACCCAGTACTTC. Protein product: CASSIPAGGAETQYF.

The V call is TRBV14, the J call TRBJ1-5; 8 bases are a match to TRBD1. CDR1 and CDR2 (germline): SGHDN, FVKESK. The length of the CDR3 is 17 residues. V dropped 2 bases and J dropped 2; count of bases not matched to a gene: 8. The DNA of the CDR3 is TGTGCCAGCAGCCAAACTGGGACAGGCCGACGCAATCAGCCCCAGCATTTT. This translates into CASSQTGTGRRNQPQHF.

The chain combines TRBV4-1 with TRBJ1-1; 10 nucleotides align to TRBD1. The J segment lost 1 base and the V segment lost 1 base, leaving 9 bases of the junction unmatched. The CDR3 has 18 amino acids. Germline V gives CDR1 MGHRA, CDR2 YSYEKL. CDR3 region: CASSQGRQGAGANTEAFF. The DNA of the CDR3 is TGCGCCAGCAGCCAAGGGCGACAGGGGGCCGGGGCGAACACTGAAGCTTTCTTT.

The rearrangement links TRBV7-9 to TRBJ1-6; D is uncertain. Trimming took 4 bases from V and 6 from J, leaving 16 bases between them. The CDR3 sequence is 16 residues long. The germline gives CDR1 SEHNR, CDR2 FQNEAQ (reference sequence). The CDR3 loop is CASSSGSGVLNSPLHF. CDR3 sequence (DNA): TGTGCCAGCAGCTCGGGGTCGGGCGTACTTAATTCACCCCTCCACTTT.

In nucleotides, the CDR3 is TGCGCCAGCAGCTCCACAGGGGACGGTAATGAAAAACTGTTTTTT. It codes for CASSSTGDGNEKLFF. This chain connects TRBV5-1 to TRBJ1-4, with TRBD1 identical over 7 bases. This CDR3 comprises 15 residues. From germline, CDR1 is SGHRS and CDR2 YFSETQ. V dropped 3 bases and J dropped 4; count of bases not matched to a gene: 6.

The J gene is TRBJ1-4, the V gene TRBV5-5; D not resolved. V lost 0 bases, J lost 8 bases, and 11 bases lay in between. Looked up from germline, CDR1 is SGHKS and CDR2 is YYEKEE (reference sequence). The CDR3 covers 14 residues. In DNA form, the CDR3 reads TGTGCCAGCAGCTTGGGTGGGGAGGGCGAAAAACTGTTTTTT. It yields the protein CASSLGGEGEKLFF.

The rearrangement links TRBV3-1 (or the pseudogene TRBV3-2) to TRBJ1-1, with D unclear. Germline V gives CDR1 LGHDT, CDR2 YNNKEL (reference sequence). The CDR3 covers 13 residues. V lost 6 bases, J lost 2 bases, and 10 bases lay in between. CDR3 DNA: TGTGCCAGCAGTGTCCAGGTAAACACTGAAGCTTTCTTT. Translation gives CASSVQVNTEAFF.

The chain couples TRBV5-1 to TRBJ2-7; D might be TRBD1 (6 bases). The CDR3 consists of 14 residues. The germline V gene has CDR1 SGHRS and CDR2 YFSETQ. Trimming cost V 0 bases and J 7 bases, with 14 bases left between them. The CDR3 coding sequence is TGCGCCAGCAGCTTGGTCCACAGGGTAGGGGAGCAGTACTTC. This sequence encodes CASSLVHRVGEQYF.

The chain couples TRBV11-2 to TRBJ1-1, with TRBD1 matching over 9 bases. The CDR3 loop spans 14 amino acids. After removal of 6 bases from V and 6 bases from J, the junction contained 8 bases not matched to a gene. Germline assignment: CDR1 SGHAT and CDR2 FQNNGV. CDR3 sequence (DNA): TGTGCCAGCAGGCTCCGGGACAGGGCACCTGAAGCTTTCTTT. The encoded protein is CASRLRDRAPEAFF.

The chain joins TRBV14 to TRBJ2-3, with TRBD1 matching 7 bases. J was trimmed by 2 bases and V by 4 bases; bases with no gene match: 12. The CDR3 runs to 17 residues. CDR1 and CDR2 from the germline V gene are SGHDN and FVKESK. The CDR3 coding sequence is TGTGCCAGCAGCCTGATTTTGGGGCAGGGGGACACAGATACGCAGTATTTT. Translated: CASSLILGQGDTDTQYF.

The chain carries TRBV12-3 or TRBV12-4 and TRBJ1-4; unclear D gene. V was clipped by 7 bases and J by 6 bases, with 6 bases between them. This CDR3 is 11 amino acids long. The CDR3 nucleotides are TGTGCCAGCACCTCCCATGAAAAACTGTTTTTT. This translates into CASTSHEKLFF.

Notes on this clone: The junction does not match germline at one end; this may be a read error. The V call is TRBV3-1 (or the pseudogene TRBV3-2), the J call TRBJ1-1, with D unresolved. CDR1 and CDR2 (germline): LGHDT, YNNKEL (reference sequence). The CDR3 loop spans 12 amino acids. The CDR3 DNA follows: TGTGCCGGCAGCCTACATTTATCTGAAGCTTTCTTT. This translates into CAGSLHLSEAFF.

The gene calls are TRBV24-1 and TRBJ2-3; 7 nucleotides agree with TRBD1. The CDR3 is made up of 19 amino acids. The germline V gene has CDR1 KGHDR and CDR2 SFDVKD. The ends lost 5 bases at V and 0 bases at J; junction bases unmatched: 16. CDR3 sequence reads: CATSGRRNRGSHSTDTQYF. The CDR3 nucleotides read TGTGCCACCAGTGGAAGGAGGAACAGGGGATCCCATAGCACAGATACGCAGTATTTT.

The rearrangement links TRBV2 to TRBJ2-4; 10 positions agree with TRBD1. Germline CDR1 and CDR2: SNHLY and FYNNEI. The V and J ends lost 3 bases and 5 bases, in that order; junction bases with no gene match: 1. The CDR3 is made up of 14 amino acids. The DNA for the CDR3 is TGTGCCAGCAGTGAGGACAGGGGGGAAAACATTCAGTACTTC. This codes for CASSEDRGENIQYF.

The CDR3 bases are TGTGCCAGCAGCCCAGACAGGGGGCGCCCCGGGGAGCTGTTTTTT. Encoded protein: CASSPDRGRPGELFF. The chain carries TRBV7-3 and TRBJ2-2, with 10 bases matching TRBD1. The junction had 6 bases not matched to a gene; V was cut back by 5 bases and J by 6 bases. CDR1 SGHTA and CDR2 FQGTGA come from the germline V gene. The CDR3 is 15 residues long.

There are a few counts of this clone. This chain connects TRBV19 to TRBJ1-2; a weak D match, TRBD1 (5 bases). V lost 8 bases, J lost 7 bases, and 20 bases lay in between. The CDR3 runs to 14 residues. Germline CDR1 and CDR2: LNHDA and SQIVND (reference sequence). CDR3 nucleotide sequence: TGTGCCAGTGGAGTCGGTCAGGTCCAGGGTGGCTACACCTTC. Protein product: CASGVGQVQGGYTF.

The rearrangement links TRBV5-6 to TRBJ2-7, with D maybe TRBD2 (5 bases). The CDR3 spans 13 residues. Germline CDR1 SGHDT, CDR2 YYEEEE. V dropped 4 bases and J dropped 3 bases, with 11 bases sitting between them. CDR3 residues: CASSAQTNYEQYF. The CDR3 DNA reads TGTGCCAGCAGCGCCCAGACTAACTACGAGCAGTACTTC.

V and J are TRBV6-5 and TRBJ2-7; the match to TRBD1 covers 7 bases. The CDR3 extends over 15 amino acids. The V segment lost 6 bases and the J segment 2 bases; nucleotides outside the gene matches: 10. Germline V gives CDR1 MNHEY, CDR2 SVGAGI. In DNA, the CDR3 is TGTGCCAGCAGGTCAAACAGGGGACGTCCCTACGAGCAGTACTTC. Residues: CASRSNRGRPYEQYF.

This chain uses TRBV6-5 with TRBJ1-5, with 12 positions matching TRBD1. This CDR3 is 14 amino acids long. The germline V gene has CDR1 MNHEY and CDR2 SVGAGI. V trimming: 6 bases; J trimming: 7 bases; junction bases outside the gene matches: 4. The CDR3 sequence: CASRGQGAGQPQHF. In DNA, the CDR3 is TGTGCCAGCAGGGGACAGGGGGCAGGCCAGCCCCAGCATTTT.

The rearrangement links TRBV7-8 to TRBJ1-5, with no clear D. Germline CDR1 reads SGHVS; CDR2 reads FQNEAQ. CDR3 size: 14 residues. The V and J ends lost 2 bases and 5 bases respectively, with 10 bases between them. This chain's CDR3 is CASSLSIGDQPQHF. The CDR3 nucleotides are TGTGCCAGCAGCTTATCGATCGGGGATCAGCCCCAGCATTTT.

The chain has TRBV6-6 and TRBJ2-3; TRBD2 aligns across 7 bases. This CDR3 contains 16 residues. V lost 3 bases, J lost 2 bases, and 8 bases stayed unmatched. Germline-derived CDR1 and CDR2 are MNHNY and SVGAGI (reference sequence). CDR3 nucleotide sequence: TGTGCCAGCAGTTATGGGTCTAGCGGAGCCACAGATACGCAGTATTTT. It specifies CASSYGSSGATDTQYF.

The gene calls are TRBV3-1 (or the pseudogene TRBV3-2) and TRBJ1-2; D ambiguous. Trimming pared 1 base from V and 8 bases from J, leaving 17 bases between. The germline V gene has CDR1 LGHDT and CDR2 YNNKEL (reference sequence). CDR3 size: 15 residues. The CDR3: CASSQARVSQTGYTF. The DNA of the CDR3 is TGTGCCAGCAGCCAAGCGAGAGTATCTCAAACGGGCTACACCTTC.

The chain recombines TRBV5-1 with TRBJ2-3; 7 positions match TRBD2. Per the germline V gene, CDR1 is SGHRS and CDR2 is YFSETQ. CDR3 length equals 13 residues. V was pared by 6 bases and J by 4 bases, with 5 bases of the junction left unmatched. This chain's CDR3 is CASTMGGADTQYF. CDR3 bases: TGCGCCAGCACCATGGGGGGGGCAGATACGCAGTATTTT.

The rearrangement links TRBV25-1 to TRBJ1-6, with D uncertain. This CDR3 has 14 amino acids. Looked up from germline, CDR1 is MGHDK and CDR2 is SYGVNS. The V gene lost 1 base and the J gene lost 3 bases, with 4 bases spanning the gap. The CDR3 loop reads CASSESGYNSPLHF. CDR3 bases: TGTGCCAGCAGTGAATCGGGCTATAATTCACCCCTCCACTTT.